The 32 T cell receptor beta chains given below trace back to one sample, sequenced in a study of PD-1 blockade in classical Hodgkin lymphoma. Every patient had relapsed following autologous stem cell transplantation, and cohorts differed in brentuximab vedotin exposure. Data came from immunoSEQ multiplex PCR; TCRdb stores just in-frame clones and leaves some out. The sample contains 120,000 to 150,000 clones, less than 80% of which appear only once. The sample in question was peripheral blood mononuclear cells (PBMCs), obtained before the second cycle of nivolumab. The receptors were gathered from a human donor with classical Hodgkin lymphoma.

The J gene is TRBJ1-4, the V gene TRBV4-1, with D possibly being TRBD1 (6 bases). CDR3 length: 17 amino acids. Germline values: CDR1 MGHRA, CDR2 YSYEKL. Deletions cut 0 bases from V and 7 bases from J, with 18 bases between. The CDR3 sequence: CASSQETRTAGGEKLFF. The CDR3 DNA reads TGCGCCAGCAGCCAAGAAACTAGGACAGCTGGGGGTGAAAAACTGTTTTTT.

In this sample, this clone turned up a few times. CDR3 residues: CASSIAGTGGNQPQHF. The CDR3 nucleotides are TGTGCCAGTAGTATTGCCGGGACAGGGGGCAATCAGCCCCAGCATTTT. This chain connects TRBV19 to TRBJ1-5; 10 bases map to TRBD1. Germline CDR1 is LNHDA and CDR2 is SQIVND (reference sequence). V lost 3 bases and J lost 2; bases outside the gene matches: 4. This CDR3 contains 16 residues. The entire variable domain, with the rest obtained from reference TRBV19 and TRBJ1-5, is as follows: DGGITQSPKYLFRKEGQNVTLSCEQNLNHDAMYWYRQDPGQGLRLIYYSQIVNDFQKGDIAEGYSVSREKKESFPLTVTSAQKNPTAFYLCASSIAGTGGNQPQHFGDGTRLSIL.

The CDR3 protein is CASSLSTGAYNSPLHF. CDR3 DNA sequence: TGTGCCAGCAGCTTATCCACAGGGGCCTATAATTCACCCCTCCACTTT. This chain connects TRBV7-6 to TRBJ1-6; 7 positions agree with TRBD1. Germline-derived CDR1 and CDR2 are SGHVS and FNYEAQ. CDR3 size: 16 residues. V dropped 2 bases and J dropped 2; count of bases not matched to a gene: 3.

A few counts support this clone. The chain couples TRBV5-1 to TRBJ2-1, with a possible D match to TRBD1 (5 bases). The CDR3 runs 17 residues. CDR1 and CDR2 from the germline V gene are SGHRS and YFSETQ. Trimming shortened V by 0 bases and J by 3 bases, and 16 bases separated the two germline ends. This CDR3 is CASSLVPGFLGYNEQFF. For the CDR3, the DNA is TGCGCCAGCAGCTTGGTACCAGGGTTCCTAGGCTACAATGAGCAGTTCTTC.

The genes are TRBV19 and TRBJ1-1; 8 positions match TRBD1. The germline V gene encodes CDR1 LNHDA and CDR2 SQIVND (reference sequence). Trimming took 5 bases from V and 0 from J; bases not matched to a gene: 2. This CDR3 comprises 14 residues. Written as DNA, the CDR3 is TGTGCCAGTAGTTACAGGGGGTTGAACACTGAAGCTTTCTTT. It yields the protein CASSYRGLNTEAFF.

This clone was counted a few times. V and J are TRBV30 and TRBJ2-7; 7 nucleotides align to TRBD1. The CDR3 contains 13 residues. Germline loops: CDR1 GTSNPN, CDR2 SVGIG (reference sequence). After removal of 0 bases from V and 5 bases from J, the junction contained 4 bases not matched to a gene. CDR3 nucleotide sequence: TGTGCCTGGAGTGTACAGGGGCCGGACGAGCAGTACTTC. It specifies CAWSVQGPDEQYF. The variable domain in full, completed from reference TRBV30 and TRBJ2-7, reads SQTIHQWPATLVQPVGSPLSLECTVEGTSNPNLYWYRQAAGRGLQLLFYSVGIGQISSEVPQNLSASRPQDRQFILSSKKLLLSDSGFYLCAWSVQGPDEQYFGPGTRLTVT.

The chain joins TRBV5-1 to TRBJ2-7; no clear D. Germline CDR1 is SGHRS and CDR2 is YFSETQ. Between the trimmed V and J ends, which lost 5 bases and 2 bases, there was a span of 14 bases. The CDR3 contains 14 residues. The CDR3 loop is CASRMAALTYEQYF. CDR3 nucleotide sequence: TGCGCCAGCAGGATGGCGGCTCTGACCTACGAGCAGTACTTC.

This chain connects TRBV4-2 to TRBJ2-5; D gene ambiguous. This CDR3 has 14 amino acids. The V gene's germline CDR1 is LGHNA and CDR2 YNFKEQ. Trimming stripped 0 bases from V and 6 bases from J, with 11 bases between. The CDR3 sequence is CASSQDSPLKTQYF. The CDR3 coding sequence is TGTGCCAGCAGCCAAGATTCTCCGTTAAAGACCCAGTACTTC.

V gene TRBV5-5 combines with J gene TRBJ2-3; D is unresolved. V was cut by 3 bases and J by 4 bases, with 12 bases left in between. The CDR3 extends over 14 amino acids. In germline, CDR1 is SGHKS, CDR2 YYEKEE (reference sequence). The CDR3 nucleotides are TGTGCCAGCAGCTCTGCGTACCGATCAGATACGCAGTATTTT. Protein product: CASSSAYRSDTQYF.

V gene TRBV28 combines with J gene TRBJ2-3; D unresolved. From germline, CDR1 is MDHEN and CDR2 SYDVKM. This CDR3 contains 14 residues. Trimming stripped 7 bases from V and 0 bases from J, with 11 bases between. The CDR3 is CASTPLLSTDTQYF. The CDR3 region has the DNA TGTGCCAGCACCCCCCTACTTAGCACAGATACGCAGTATTTT.

V usage is TRBV6-6 and J usage is TRBJ1-1; D might be TRBD1 (6 bases). Germline V gene data show CDR1 as MNHNY and CDR2 as SVGAGI (reference sequence). With 6 bases removed from V and 7 bases from J, the gap between germline ends came to 18 bases. CDR3 length: 14 amino acids. In DNA form, the CDR3 reads TGTGCCAGCAGATGGGTAGGGGGGCCAGGTGAAGCTTTCTTT. Protein sequence: CASRWVGGPGEAFF.

By proportion, this clone is medium-sized. J is TRBJ2-7 and V is TRBV9; 7 bases fit TRBD2. CDR1 is SGDLS and CDR2 is YYNGEE in the germline V gene. Trimming cost V 3 bases and J 0 bases; bases outside gene matches: 9. The CDR3 length is 16 residues. In DNA form, the CDR3 reads TGTGCCAGCAGCGCCTCCGGGACTACCACCTCCTACGAGCAGTACTTC. Amino acid sequence: CASSASGTTTSYEQYF.

This clone was detected only once. The chain couples TRBV5-1 to TRBJ1-1, with no clear D. CDR3 length: 14 residues. Germline CDR1 SGHRS, CDR2 YFSETQ. V shed 4 bases and J shed 4 bases, with 14 bases lying between them. The CDR3 DNA sequence: TGCGCCAGCAGCCCCCCCACGGTGGGCACTGAAGCTTTCTTT. Its protein product is CASSPPTVGTEAFF.

This chain links TRBV5-1 with TRBJ2-2, with D uncertain. Germline lookup yields CDR1 SGHRS and CDR2 YFSETQ. Trimming took off 0 bases at V and 1 base at J, with 4 bases between the two ends. This CDR3 is 14 amino acids long. The CDR3 sequence is CASSLGQNTGELFF. CDR3 coding DNA: TGCGCCAGCAGCTTGGGACAGAACACCGGGGAGCTGTTTTTT. The variable domain in full, completed from reference TRBV5-1 and TRBJ2-2, reads KAGVTQTPRYLIKTRGQQVTLSCSPISGHRSVSWYQQTPGQGLQFLFEYFSETQRNKGNFPGRFSGRQFSNSRSEMNVSTLELGDSALYLCASSLGQNTGELFFGEGSRLTVL.

The J gene is TRBJ2-5, the V gene TRBV18; D possibly corresponds to TRBD2 (6 bases). The CDR3 sequence is 15 residues long. The germline V gene encodes CDR1 KGHSH and CDR2 LQKENI. V lost 6 bases and J 3 bases, leaving 17 bases between the germline ends. The CDR3 protein is CASSSETGAKETQYF. The CDR3 DNA is TGTGCCAGCTCTTCCGAAACGGGAGCCAAAGAGACCCAGTACTTC. Based on the CDR3 plus reference TRBV18 and TRBJ2-5, the full variable domain is NAGVMQNPRHLVRRRGQEARLRCSPMKGHSHVYWYRQLPEEGLKFMVYLQKENIIDESGMPKERFSAEFPKEGPSILRIQQVVRGDSAAYFCASSSETGAKETQYFGPGTRLLVL.

This chain joins TRBV7-9 and TRBJ2-6; TRBD1 aligns across 12 bases. This CDR3 has 17 residues. Trimming took 7 bases from V and 3 from J; bases not matched to a gene: 7. Germline V lookup: CDR1 SEHNR, CDR2 FQNEAQ (reference sequence). CDR3 DNA sequence: TGTGCCAGCACCGCTGGGGACAGGGGGCTTGGGGCCAACGTCCTGACTTTC. It is translated as CASTAGDRGLGANVLTF.

The rearrangement uses TRBV30 and TRBJ2-1, with D tentatively TRBD2 (6 bases). The germline gives CDR1 GTSNPN, CDR2 SVGIG (reference sequence). The CDR3 has 14 residues. V dropped 5 bases and J dropped 0 bases, with 11 bases sitting between them. CDR3 bases: TGTGCCTGGGAGCGGGTAAGCTCCTACAATGAGCAGTTCTTC. Encoded protein: CAWERVSSYNEQFF. Using reference TRBV30 and TRBJ2-1 for the parts outside the CDR3, the full variable domain is SQTIHQWPATLVQPVGSPLSLECTVEGTSNPNLYWYRQAAGRGLQLLFYSVGIGQISSEVPQNLSASRPQDRQFILSSKKLLLSDSGFYLCAWERVSSYNEQFFGPGTRLTVL.

The chain carries TRBV7-2 and TRBJ1-1; possible D gene TRBD1, 5 bases. The CDR3 has 14 residues. Per germline, CDR1 SGHTA and CDR2 FQGNSA. Trimming left V 6 bases short and J 4 bases short, with 15 bases between. The DNA of the CDR3 is TGTGCCAGCAGAAAAGTAGGGGTGGGCACTGAAGCTTTCTTT. Translated, it gives CASRKVGVGTEAFF.

This chain joins TRBV28 and TRBJ2-3; 9 bases match TRBD1. V lost 5 bases to trimming and J lost 1 base; unmatched junction nucleotides: 7. This CDR3 contains 16 residues. Per germline, CDR1 MDHEN and CDR2 SYDVKM. The CDR3: CASSSPRDRGTDTQYF. The CDR3 DNA is TGTGCCAGCAGTAGCCCCCGGGACAGGGGCACAGATACGCAGTATTTT.

The chain carries TRBV6-5 and TRBJ1-1; D ambiguous. Between the trimmed V and J ends, which lost 7 bases and 0 bases, there was a span of 9 bases. The germline V gene encodes CDR1 MNHEY and CDR2 SVGAGI. This CDR3 comprises 13 residues. The CDR3 sequence: CASNKGMNTEAFF. The DNA for the CDR3 is TGTGCCAGCAACAAAGGGATGAACACTGAAGCTTTCTTT.

This sequence joins TRBV29-1 and TRBJ1-2; 10 positions match TRBD1. Germline V gene sequence: CDR1 SQVTM, CDR2 ANQGSEA. V was pared by 2 bases and J by 5 bases, with 5 bases of the junction left unmatched. The CDR3 covers 14 residues. CDR3 in amino acids: CSVEKTGGGYGYTF. CDR3 nucleotide sequence: TGCAGCGTTGAAAAGACAGGGGGCGGATATGGCTACACCTTC.

V gene TRBV7-9 combines with J gene TRBJ2-1; 9 bases map to TRBD2. CDR3 size: 15 residues. Germline V gene lookup returns CDR1 SEHNR and CDR2 FQNEAQ (reference sequence). Trimming at V came to 1 base and at J to 8 bases, leaving 6 bases not matched to a gene. Here the CDR3 DNA reads TGTGCCAGCAGCTTAGGACTAGCGGAGAGGGATGAGCAGTTCTTC. Amino acid sequence: CASSLGLAERDEQFF.

The table lists this clone with a few counts. The rearrangement uses TRBV28 and TRBJ2-4; D is undetermined. Trimming took off 3 bases at V and 10 bases at J, with 13 bases between the two ends. The CDR3 has 13 amino acids. Looked up from germline, CDR1 is MDHEN and CDR2 is SYDVKM. The CDR3 DNA is TGTGCCAGCAGTTTGGTAAGGAATGGGATTCAGTACTTC. Translation: CASSLVRNGIQYF.

CDR3 sequence (DNA): TGTGCCAGCAGTTCGTACAGAAGCTCCTACGAGCAGTACTTC. This codes for CASSSYRSSYEQYF. The chain couples TRBV28 to TRBJ2-7; unclear D gene. The CDR3 spans 14 residues. Germline CDR1 and CDR2: MDHEN and SYDVKM. Trimming removed 4 bases at V and 0 bases at J, with 10 bases between.

This chain connects TRBV4-3 to TRBJ2-3; the match to TRBD2 covers 8 bases. The V gene end was trimmed by 0 bases and the J gene end by 5 bases; junction bases not matched to a gene: 4. The CDR3 runs 15 residues. CDR1 and CDR2 (germline): LGHNA, YSLEER. Here the CDR3 reads CASSQDGSGRDTQYF. DNA for the CDR3: TGCGCCAGCAGCCAAGATGGCAGCGGGAGAGATACGCAGTATTTT.

This clone was counted once. This chain joins TRBV30 and TRBJ1-3; possible D gene TRBD1, 6 bases. Trimming took 3 bases from V and 0 from J, leaving 12 bases between them. The CDR3 has 15 residues. From germline, CDR1 is GTSNPN and CDR2 SVGIG (reference sequence). Here the CDR3 reads CAWRGRGNSGNTIYF. CDR3 DNA: TGTGCCTGGAGGGGAAGGGGGAACTCTGGAAACACCATATATTTT.

The rearrangement joins TRBV18 to TRBJ2-7, with 7 bases aligning to TRBD1. The CDR3 is 13 residues long. Germline V gene sequence: CDR1 KGHSH, CDR2 LQKENI. Trimming took 5 bases from V and 6 from J; bases not matched to a gene: 7. The CDR3 spells CASSSSGTAEQYF. The DNA for the CDR3 is TGTGCCAGCTCATCGTCAGGGACAGCCGAGCAGTACTTC.

This CDR3 is CASSLGLAGEVSYEQYF. Written as DNA, the CDR3 is TGTGCCAGCAGCTTGGGACTAGCGGGAGAGGTTTCCTACGAGCAGTACTTC. The chain combines TRBV7-6 with TRBJ2-7, with 14 bases that match TRBD2. The CDR3 sequence is 17 residues long. Germline lookup yields CDR1 SGHVS and CDR2 FNYEAQ. With 3 bases clipped from V and 1 base from J, the junction kept 5 bases outside the gene matches. Using reference TRBV7-6 and TRBJ2-7 for the parts outside the CDR3, the full variable domain is GAGVSQSPRYKVTKRGQDVALRCDPISGHVSLYWYRQALGQGPEFLTYFNYEAQQDKSGLPNDRFSAERPEGSISTLTIQRTEQRDSAMYRCASSLGLAGEVSYEQYFGPGTRLTVT.

This clone was recorded once. This chain uses TRBV2 with TRBJ1-4; 7 bases map to TRBD1. The CDR3 is 14 amino acids. V was clipped by 6 bases and J by 7 bases; unmatched bases: 8. Germline CDR1 and CDR2: SNHLY and FYNNEI. The CDR3, as DNA: TGTGCCAGCAGCGTTGACAGGGAGAGTGAAAAACTGTTTTTT. This translates into CASSVDRESEKLFF.

The chain is built from TRBV29-1 and TRBJ2-1; 10 nucleotides match TRBD2. CDR3 size: 17 residues. Germline V gives CDR1 SQVTM, CDR2 ANQGSEA. V dropped 5 bases and J dropped 0; count of bases not matched to a gene: 10. DNA of the CDR3: TGCAGCGTTCCGGGACTAGCGATCCATAGCTCCTACAATGAGCAGTTCTTC. Amino acids: CSVPGLAIHSSYNEQFF.

The V gene is TRBV6-5, the J gene TRBJ1-2; D not certain. Germline assignment: CDR1 MNHEY and CDR2 SVGAGI. CDR3 size: 13 residues. The V and J ends lost 5 bases and 8 bases respectively, with 15 bases between them. The CDR3, as DNA: TGTGCCAGCAGTCGGTGGCGAGGAGGCGGCTACACCTTC. It is translated as CASSRWRGGGYTF.

This chain joins TRBV18 and TRBJ1-2, with 9 bases aligning to TRBD1. In germline, CDR1 is KGHSH, CDR2 LQKENI. V dropped 3 bases and J dropped 2; count of bases not matched to a gene: 4. This CDR3 region has 15 residues. In nucleotides, the CDR3 is TGTGCCAGCTCACCGTGGACAGGGGCGAACTATGGCTACACCTTC. Its translation: CASSPWTGANYGYTF.